The 4 T cell receptor beta chains below come from one sample, sequenced in a study of identical twins. TCRdb re-called the 5' RACE reads with MiXCR, one entry per CDR3 protein. The table records 500,000 to 550,000 distinct CDR3 sequences, roughly a fifth of them present only once. This sample was shared with a second study, whose subject was T cells expressing NK-cell markers.

Material: CD4+ T cells sorted from blood. These TCRs come from a woman under 30 in good health.

This chain links TRBV5-1 with TRBJ1-6; D is ambiguous. The CDR3 consists of 13 residues. V lost 1 base and J 8 bases, leaving 7 bases between the germline ends. Germline CDR1 and CDR2: SGHRS and YFSETQ. The CDR3 sequence: CASSLSGYSPLHF. The CDR3 nucleotides are TGCGCCAGCAGCTTGTCCGGTTATTCACCCCTCCACTTT.

The sample holds many counts of this clonotype. Here the CDR3 reads CSARSPSYNEQFF. DNA for the CDR3: TGCAGTGCTAGAAGTCCTTCCTACAATGAGCAGTTCTTC. The V gene is TRBV20-1, the J gene TRBJ2-1; D is uncertain. The CDR3 runs to 13 residues. The V gene lost 2 bases and the J gene lost 1 base, with 6 bases spanning the gap. Germline V gene sequence: CDR1 DFQATT, CDR2 SNEGSKA (reference sequence).

This chain uses TRBV20-1 with TRBJ1-1, with 11 bases aligning to TRBD1. Germline V gene lookup returns CDR1 DFQATT and CDR2 SNEGSKA (reference sequence). With 0 bases clipped from V and 5 bases from J, the junction kept 8 bases outside the gene matches. The CDR3 has 16 residues. CDR3 sequence reads: CSAREFGQGARTEAFF. The CDR3, as DNA: TGCAGTGCTAGAGAGTTCGGACAGGGGGCTCGGACTGAAGCTTTCTTT.

The chain employs TRBV5-5 and TRBJ2-7; 10 nucleotides agree with TRBD1. V shed 3 bases and J 6 bases; nucleotides not matched to a gene: 9. Germline loops: CDR1 SGHKS, CDR2 YYEKEE (reference sequence). CDR3 length equals 15 residues. As DNA, the CDR3 is TGTGCCAGCAGCTCCTTGACAGGGGGCAGCGGCGAGCAGTACTTC. This sequence encodes CASSSLTGGSGEQYF.